Below, 18 T cell receptor beta chains from the same sample are listed, as sequenced in a study of blood T cell repertoires in COVID-19. TCRdb's copy holds only in-frame clones and misses some; the assay was immunoSEQ multiplex PCR. The sample lists more than 130,000 clones, under 90% seen once, with 8% to 10% in the top ten. The sequencing sample was made of peripheral blood. These receptors all come from a woman older than 75 in a cohort sampled during active or convalescent COVID-19.

The rearrangement links TRBV6-6 to TRBJ1-1, with D perhaps matching TRBD1 (6 bases). Germline V gene data show CDR1 as MNHNY and CDR2 as SVGAGI (reference sequence). This CDR3 has 16 residues. Trimming cost V 6 bases and J 1 base, with 18 bases left between them. The CDR3 nucleotides are TGTGCCAGCAGCCGGGCAAGGGGGGGAAAGAACACTGAAGCTTTCTTT. Amino acid sequence: CASSRARGGKNTEAFF.

The chain links TRBV7-9 to TRBJ1-1; perhaps TRBD1 as D (6 bases). V lost 1 base to trimming and J lost 0 bases, with 15 bases between them. Per germline, CDR1 SEHNR and CDR2 FQNEAQ (reference sequence). The CDR3 runs 17 residues. The CDR3 reads CASSLVRAGTLNTEAFF. CDR3 coding DNA: TGTGCCAGCAGCTTAGTTCGAGCCGGGACACTGAACACTGAAGCTTTCTTT.

The rearrangement uses TRBV27 and TRBJ2-1; TRBD2 agrees at 15 bases. Unmatched junction bases numbered 4, after V lost 6 bases and J lost 4 bases. The CDR3 loop spans 16 amino acids. Germline CDR1 MNHEY, CDR2 SMNVEV (reference sequence). CDR3 DNA sequence: TGTGCCAGCAGAAGGACTAGCGGGGGGGATTACAATGAGCAGTTCTTC. It encodes CASRRTSGGDYNEQFF.

This rearrangement joins TRBV6-2 or TRBV6-3 to TRBJ2-3, with TRBD2 matching over 9 bases. J gave up 1 base and V 5 bases, and 7 bases lay outside the gene matches. There are 16 residues in the CDR3. Germline CDR1 is MNHEY and CDR2 is SVGEGT. CDR3 region: CASSTERGEGTDTQYF. The CDR3 region has the DNA TGTGCCAGCAGTACCGAGCGGGGGGAGGGCACAGATACGCAGTATTTT.

This clone appeared a single time. The V call is TRBV2, the J call TRBJ1-3; D ambiguous. Trimming removed 7 bases at V and 6 bases at J, with 16 bases between. This CDR3 is 14 amino acids long. Germline V lookup: CDR1 SNHLY, CDR2 FYNNEI. The DNA for the CDR3 is TGTGCCAGCACCCCCAGTAGCTTGGAAAACACCATATATTTT. This encodes CASTPSSLENTIYF.

The rearrangement joins TRBV7-2 to TRBJ2-7; 8 positions agree with TRBD2. J gave up 5 bases and V 2 bases, and 5 bases lay outside the gene matches. Per the germline V gene, CDR1 is SGHTA and CDR2 is FQGNSA. The CDR3 extends over 14 amino acids. CDR3 in amino acids: CASSLRTSHHEQYF. The DNA for the CDR3 is TGTGCCAGCAGCTTAAGGACTAGCCACCACGAGCAGTACTTC.

The chain carries TRBV10-3 and TRBJ1-1; 10 positions agree with TRBD1. The CDR3 is 15 residues long. Trimming at V came to 0 bases and at J to 5 bases, leaving 3 bases not matched to a gene. Per the germline V gene, CDR1 is ENHRY and CDR2 is SYGVKD. The CDR3 region has the DNA TGTGCCATCAGTGAGTCGAGACAGGGGGCTACTGAAGCTTTCTTT. It yields the protein CAISESRQGATEAFF.

The chain employs TRBV10-1 and TRBJ1-1; TRBD1 agrees at 8 bases. The germline V gene has CDR1 WNHNN and CDR2 SYGVQD (reference sequence). V was clipped by 5 bases and J by 5 bases; unmatched bases: 7. The CDR3 spans 14 residues. In DNA form, the CDR3 reads TGCGCCAGCAGTCGCGGACAGGGAATGACTGAAGCTTTCTTT. Translation gives CASSRGQGMTEAFF.

V and J are TRBV6-5 and TRBJ1-2; TRBD1 aligns across 8 bases. Germline CDR1 MNHEY, CDR2 SVGAGI. The CDR3 runs 15 residues. With 10 bases clipped from V and 2 bases from J, the junction kept 12 bases outside the gene matches. CDR3 nucleotide sequence: TGTGCCACAAAGGACAGGGAGCTACTCAACTATGGCTACACCTTC. This gives the protein CATKDRELLNYGYTF.

The V gene is TRBV4-2, the J gene TRBJ2-2, with 7 bases lining up with TRBD2. J was trimmed by 0 bases and V by 0 bases; bases with no gene match: 1. The CDR3 is 16 amino acids. Per the germline V gene, CDR1 is LGHNA and CDR2 is YNFKEQ. In DNA, the CDR3 is TGTGCCAGCAGCCAAGAAGCGGGGTCGAACACCGGGGAGCTGTTTTTT. It translates to CASSQEAGSNTGELFF.

The rearrangement links TRBV6-5 to TRBJ2-5, with D possibly TRBD2 on 6 matching bases. Trimming stripped 6 bases from V and 2 bases from J, with 10 bases between. Per the germline V gene, CDR1 is MNHEY and CDR2 is SVGAGI. The CDR3 consists of 13 residues. In DNA, the CDR3 is TGTGCCAGCAGACCGGCGGGGCAAGAGACCCAGTACTTC. Encoded protein: CASRPAGQETQYF.

The chain carries TRBV5-1 and TRBJ2-1, with 7 bases matching TRBD2. CDR1 is SGHRS and CDR2 is YFSETQ in the germline V gene. The CDR3 contains 16 residues. The V segment lost 4 bases and the J segment 2 bases; nucleotides outside the gene matches: 9. The CDR3 nucleotides read TGCGCCAGCAGCCTAGGGGACTACCTCACCTACAATGAGCAGTTCTTC. Translated: CASSLGDYLTYNEQFF.

This clone was counted once. This chain joins TRBV5-1 and TRBJ1-2; D possibly corresponds to TRBD1 (6 bases). Germline V gene sequence: CDR1 SGHRS, CDR2 YFSETQ. Trimming left V 4 bases short and J 7 bases short, with 17 bases between. The CDR3 consists of 14 residues. The CDR3 DNA is TGCGCCAGCAGCCCGATGGACAGTATGGGTGGCTACACCTTC. Translating it yields CASSPMDSMGGYTF.

The rearrangement links TRBV20-1 to TRBJ1-1; D unclear. This CDR3 contains 11 residues. The germline CDR1 and CDR2 sequences are DFQATT and SNEGSKA (reference sequence). V lost 3 bases, J lost 3 bases, and 5 bases lay in between. The CDR3 bases are TGCAGTGCTAGTCCGTACACTGAAGCTTTCTTT. This codes for CSASPYTEAFF.

V usage is TRBV12-3 or TRBV12-4 and J usage is TRBJ2-7, with D perhaps TRBD1 (5 bases). There are 12 residues in the CDR3. Trimming stripped 2 bases from V and 5 bases from J, with 7 bases between. Written as DNA, the CDR3 is TGTGCCAGCAGTTTAATAGGGGACGAGCAGTACTTC. Encoded protein: CASSLIGDEQYF.

The V call is TRBV19, the J call TRBJ1-5; D is unclear. The CDR3 is 13 residues long. With 11 bases removed from V and 2 bases from J, the gap between germline ends came to 13 bases. Germline CDR1 is LNHDA and CDR2 is SQIVND (reference sequence). CDR3 coding DNA: TGTGCCGCTGTTCTTGCGGGCAATCAGCCCCAGCATTTT. Translation gives CAAVLAGNQPQHF.

The rearrangement joins TRBV28 to TRBJ2-3, with TRBD2 identical over 8 bases. This CDR3 has 13 residues. V lost 7 bases, J lost 6 bases, and 6 bases stayed unmatched. Germline V gene data show CDR1 as MDHEN and CDR2 as SYDVKM. The CDR3 DNA sequence: TGTGCCAGCATCGGAGCGGGGGCGGATACGCAGTATTTT. Its translation: CASIGAGADTQYF.

The V call is TRBV1, the J call TRBJ2-5; whether TRBD1, the table's D call, matches the DNA was not checked. TRBV1 counts as a pseudogene. This CDR3 has 15 residues. CDR3 nucleotides: TGCACCAGCAGCCGGGCCAGCAGGTTTGCAGAGACCCAGTACTTC. Translation: CTSSRASRFAETQYF.